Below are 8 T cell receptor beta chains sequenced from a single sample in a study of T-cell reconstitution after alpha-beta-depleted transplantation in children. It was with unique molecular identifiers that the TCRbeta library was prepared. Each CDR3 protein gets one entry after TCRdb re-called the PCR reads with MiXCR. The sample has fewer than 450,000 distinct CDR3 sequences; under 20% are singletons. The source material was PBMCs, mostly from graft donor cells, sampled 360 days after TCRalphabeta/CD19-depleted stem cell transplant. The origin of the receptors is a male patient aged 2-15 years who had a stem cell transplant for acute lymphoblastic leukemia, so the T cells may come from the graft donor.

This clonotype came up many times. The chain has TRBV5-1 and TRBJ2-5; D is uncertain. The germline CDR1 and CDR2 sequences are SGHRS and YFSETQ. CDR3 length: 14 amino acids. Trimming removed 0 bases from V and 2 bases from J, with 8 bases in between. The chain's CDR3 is CASSLGVRQETQYF. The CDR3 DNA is TGCGCCAGCAGCTTGGGGGTTAGACAAGAGACCCAGTACTTC.

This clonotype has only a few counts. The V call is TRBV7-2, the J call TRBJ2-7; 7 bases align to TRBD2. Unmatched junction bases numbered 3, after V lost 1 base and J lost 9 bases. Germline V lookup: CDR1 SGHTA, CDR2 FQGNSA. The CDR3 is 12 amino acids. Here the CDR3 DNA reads TGTGCCAGCAGCTTAGGCGCTAGCGGGCAGTACTTC. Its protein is CASSLGASGQYF.

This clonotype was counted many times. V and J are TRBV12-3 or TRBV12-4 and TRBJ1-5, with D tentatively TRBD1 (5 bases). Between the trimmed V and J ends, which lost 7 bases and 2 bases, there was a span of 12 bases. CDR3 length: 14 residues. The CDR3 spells CASTWGMGNQPQHF. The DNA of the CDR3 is TGTGCCAGCACCTGGGGGATGGGCAATCAGCCCCAGCATTTT.

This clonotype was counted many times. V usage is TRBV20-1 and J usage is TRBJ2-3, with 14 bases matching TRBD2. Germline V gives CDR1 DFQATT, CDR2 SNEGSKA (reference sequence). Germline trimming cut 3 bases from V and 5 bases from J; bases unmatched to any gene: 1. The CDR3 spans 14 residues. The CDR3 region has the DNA TGCAGTGCTAGGGGACTAGCGGGAGTAGATACGCAGTATTTT. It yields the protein CSARGLAGVDTQYF.

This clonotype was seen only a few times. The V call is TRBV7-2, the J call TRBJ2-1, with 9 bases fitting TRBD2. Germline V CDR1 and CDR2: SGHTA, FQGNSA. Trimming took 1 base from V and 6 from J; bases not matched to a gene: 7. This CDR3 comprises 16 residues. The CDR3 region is CASSLDAGLAVNEQFF. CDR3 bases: TGTGCCAGCAGCTTAGACGCGGGACTAGCCGTCAATGAGCAGTTCTTC.

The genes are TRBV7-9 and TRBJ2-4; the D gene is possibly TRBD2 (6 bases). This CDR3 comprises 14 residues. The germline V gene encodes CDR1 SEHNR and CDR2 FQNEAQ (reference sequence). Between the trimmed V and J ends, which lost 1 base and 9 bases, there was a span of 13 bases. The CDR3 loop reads CASSLGERGGIQYF. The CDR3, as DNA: TGTGCCAGCAGCTTAGGGGAAAGGGGAGGCATTCAGTACTTC.

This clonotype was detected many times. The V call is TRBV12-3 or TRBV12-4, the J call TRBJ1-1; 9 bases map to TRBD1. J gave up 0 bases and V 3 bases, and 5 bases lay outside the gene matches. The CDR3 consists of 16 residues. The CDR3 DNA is TGTGCCAGCAGTTTTAGCGGGACAGGGATGAACACTGAAGCTTTCTTT. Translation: CASSFSGTGMNTEAFF.

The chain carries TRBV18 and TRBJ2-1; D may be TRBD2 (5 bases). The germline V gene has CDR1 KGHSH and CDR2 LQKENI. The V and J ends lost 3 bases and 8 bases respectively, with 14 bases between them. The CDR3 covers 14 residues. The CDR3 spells CASSPVRGGYEQFF. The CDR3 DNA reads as TGTGCCAGCTCACCGGTCCGAGGCGGGTATGAGCAGTTCTTC.